Each of the 32 T cell receptor beta chains below was sequenced from the same sample in a study of cytomegalovirus exposure and HLA in healthy donors. The PCR had 60 Vbeta and 13 Jbeta primers. Generated by immunoSEQ multiplex PCR, the TCRdb table keeps only in-frame clones and is missing some. The sample holds 100,000 to 150,000 clones, more than 80% seen once. Specimen: PBMCs. The source is a man aged 40-50 years in good health and CMV-seronegative.

The rearrangement uses TRBV5-1 and TRBJ2-1; no reliable D call. Germline values: CDR1 SGHRS, CDR2 YFSETQ. This CDR3 is built from 14 residues. The V end was cut by 1 base, the J end by 4 bases, with 9 bases between. CDR3 protein: CASSLLDFYNEQFF. The CDR3 DNA reads TGCGCCAGCAGCTTGCTAGATTTTTACAATGAGCAGTTCTTC.

The chain is built from TRBV2 and TRBJ1-2, with TRBD1 matching over 7 bases. The CDR3 contains 13 residues. V trimming: 6 bases; J trimming: 2 bases; junction bases outside the gene matches: 3. Germline lookup yields CDR1 SNHLY and CDR2 FYNNEI. This CDR3 reads CASRKGQNYGYTF. DNA of the CDR3: TGTGCCAGCAGAAAGGGACAGAACTATGGCTACACCTTC.

The rearrangement joins TRBV18 to TRBJ2-2; D gene uncertain. V lost 3 bases and J lost 6, with 20 bases in between. The CDR3 covers 17 residues. Germline V CDR1 and CDR2: KGHSH, LQKENI. The CDR3 here is CASSPKENSMLAGELFF. The CDR3 nucleotides are TGTGCCAGCTCACCTAAGGAAAATAGCATGTTGGCCGGGGAGCTGTTTTTT. The whole variable domain, remainder taken from reference TRBV18 and TRBJ2-2, is NAGVMQNPRHLVRRRGQEARLRCSPMKGHSHVYWYRQLPEEGLKFMVYLQKENIIDESGMPKERFSAEFPKEGPSILRIQQVVRGDSAAYFCASSPKENSMLAGELFFGEGSRLTVL.

The chain employs TRBV2 and TRBJ1-4, with D uncertain. Trimming stripped 2 bases from V and 3 bases from J, with 10 bases between. CDR3 length: 15 residues. Germline-derived CDR1 and CDR2 are SNHLY and FYNNEI. CDR3 in amino acids: CASSELWEANEKLFF. The CDR3 region has the DNA TGTGCCAGCAGTGAATTGTGGGAGGCTAATGAAAAACTGTTTTTT. Drawing the rest from reference TRBV2 and TRBJ1-4, the complete variable domain is EPEVTQTPSHQVTQMGQEVILRCVPISNHLYFYWYRQILGQKVEFLVSFYNNEISEKSEIFDDQFSVERPDGSNFTLKIRSTKLEDSAMYFCASSELWEANEKLFFGSGTQLSVL.

This clone was counted a few times. The V call is TRBV29-1, the J call TRBJ2-7; tentatively, D is TRBD1 (5 bases). The germline V and J ends were trimmed by 4 bases and 6 bases, with 10 bases remaining between them. CDR3 length: 11 amino acids. Germline CDR1 and CDR2: SQVTM and ANQGSEA. The CDR3 loop reads CSVVRGSEQYF. The CDR3, as DNA: TGCAGCGTTGTAAGGGGTTCCGAGCAGTACTTC.

J is TRBJ1-1 and V is TRBV7-8; the D gene is possibly TRBD1 (5 bases). The germline gives CDR1 SGHVS, CDR2 FQNEAQ. The CDR3 is 14 amino acids. V was trimmed by 5 bases and J by 1 base, leaving 11 bases between them. The CDR3 nucleotides read TGTGCCAGCAGCCTCACAGGTGGGAACACTGAAGCTTTCTTT. Translating gives CASSLTGGNTEAFF.

The chain employs TRBV2 and TRBJ1-4; tentatively, D is TRBD1 (6 bases). The V and J ends lost 6 bases and 5 bases respectively, with 16 bases between them. CDR1 is SNHLY and CDR2 is FYNNEI in the germline V gene. The CDR3 has 15 residues. The CDR3 DNA is TGTGCCAGCAGACCCCAGGGAAGGGGGAATGAAAAACTGTTTTTT. Protein product: CASRPQGRGNEKLFF.

The chain carries TRBV7-2 and TRBJ1-4; D gene ambiguous. V lost 0 bases, J lost 4 bases, and 9 bases lay in between. Germline CDR1 is SGHTA and CDR2 is FQGNSA. The CDR3 is made up of 15 amino acids. CDR3 region: CASSLAGQNNEKLFF. Written as DNA, the CDR3 is TGTGCCAGCAGCTTAGCGGGCCAGAATAATGAAAAACTGTTTTTT.

The chain uses TRBV19 and TRBJ2-7; 8 nucleotides line up with TRBD1. After removal of 3 bases from V and 4 bases from J, the junction contained 5 bases not matched to a gene. The germline V gene encodes CDR1 LNHDA and CDR2 SQIVND (reference sequence). This CDR3 has 14 residues. CDR3 nucleotides: TGTGCCAGTAGTATCCGGGACAGGACGTACGAGCAGTACTTC. Translated: CASSIRDRTYEQYF.

This chain connects TRBV30 to TRBJ2-7; 9 bases match TRBD1. V was pared by 4 bases and J by 5 bases, with 9 bases of the junction left unmatched. Germline V CDR1 and CDR2: GTSNPN, SVGIG (reference sequence). This CDR3 spans 14 amino acids. In DNA form, the CDR3 reads TGTGCCTGGACCGACGGGACAGGGTATAACGAGCAGTACTTC. As protein: CAWTDGTGYNEQYF.

V usage is TRBV4-1 and J usage is TRBJ2-7; the match to TRBD2 covers 14 bases. The germline V gene has CDR1 MGHRA and CDR2 YSYEKL. The CDR3 runs to 16 residues. The V gene end was trimmed by 3 bases and the J gene end by 3 bases; junction bases not matched to a gene: 4. The CDR3 DNA is TGCGCCAGCAGCCATCGACTAGCGGGGGGGGTCTACGAGCAGTACTTC. Translation: CASSHRLAGGVYEQYF.

The chain is built from TRBV7-2 and TRBJ2-3, with TRBD2 matching over 10 bases. Germline CDR1 is SGHTA and CDR2 is FQGNSA. J gave up 2 bases and V 1 base, and 3 bases lay outside the gene matches. The CDR3 has 16 amino acids. Here the CDR3 DNA reads TGTGCCAGCAGCTTAGAACTAGCGGGGCCCACAGATACGCAGTATTTT. Amino acid sequence: CASSLELAGPTDTQYF.

This chain connects TRBV11-2 to TRBJ2-7; 10 bases map to TRBD2. Germline V gene lookup returns CDR1 SGHAT and CDR2 FQNNGV. With 3 bases clipped from V and 3 bases from J, the junction kept 2 bases outside the gene matches. This CDR3 has 14 amino acids. The CDR3 reads CASSFTSGDYEQYF. In DNA form, the CDR3 reads TGTGCCAGCAGCTTCACTAGCGGGGACTACGAGCAGTACTTC.

The chain employs TRBV2 and TRBJ2-2; D not certain. Trimming shortened V by 4 bases and J by 0 bases, and 18 bases separated the two germline ends. The CDR3 extends over 18 amino acids. Germline V gene lookup returns CDR1 SNHLY and CDR2 FYNNEI. This chain's CDR3 is CASSGQALTYANTGELFF. For the CDR3, the DNA is TGTGCCAGCAGTGGCCAAGCGCTGACGTACGCGAACACCGGGGAGCTGTTTTTT. Full variable domain (remainder filled in from reference TRBV2 and TRBJ2-2): EPEVTQTPSHQVTQMGQEVILRCVPISNHLYFYWYRQILGQKVEFLVSFYNNEISEKSEIFDDQFSVERPDGSNFTLKIRSTKLEDSAMYFCASSGQALTYANTGELFFGEGSRLTVL.

The genes are TRBV6-5 and TRBJ1-3; D is perhaps TRBD1 (6 bases). CDR1 is MNHEY, CDR2 SVGAGI, per germline. V gave up 2 bases and J gave up 2 bases, with 13 bases separating them. There are 16 residues in the CDR3. CDR3 region: CASSYGDKSAGNTIYF. The CDR3 DNA reads TGTGCCAGCAGTTACGGGGACAAGTCGGCTGGAAACACCATATATTTT.

The chain joins TRBV30 to TRBJ1-4, with 8 bases lining up with TRBD1. Germline lookup yields CDR1 GTSNPN and CDR2 SVGIG (reference sequence). V gave up 0 bases and J gave up 7 bases; unmatched junction bases: 4. The CDR3 is made up of 14 amino acids. CDR3 amino acids: CAWSVNRGSEKLFF. CDR3 in DNA: TGTGCCTGGAGTGTAAACAGGGGGAGTGAAAAACTGTTTTTT.

This clone was seen a handful of times. The rearrangement uses TRBV28 and TRBJ2-7, with 7 nucleotides matching TRBD2. The CDR3 runs to 13 residues. CDR1 MDHEN and CDR2 SYDVKM come from the germline V gene. Germline trimming cut 7 bases from V and 3 bases from J; bases unmatched to any gene: 6. DNA of the CDR3: TGTGCCAGCATCGGAAGCGGGATCTACGAGCAGTACTTC. This sequence encodes CASIGSGIYEQYF. Combining the CDR3 with reference TRBV28 and TRBJ2-7 gives the whole variable domain DVKVTQSSRYLVKRTGEKVFLECVQDMDHENMFWYRQDPGLGLRLIYFSYDVKMKEKGDIPEGYSVSREKKERFSLILESASTNQTSMYLCASIGSGIYEQYFGPGTRLTVT.

As to this clone: The junction shows a germline mismatch at one end, possibly a read error. The chain employs TRBV6-5 and TRBJ1-5, with D perhaps matching TRBD1 (5 bases). Per the germline V gene, CDR1 is MNHEY and CDR2 is SVGAGI. The CDR3 has 15 residues. The CDR3 loop is CASSDSGQANQPQHF. The CDR3 DNA follows: TGTGCCAGCAGTGACTCGGGGCAAGCGAATCAGCCCCAGCATTTT.

V and J are TRBV2 and TRBJ2-6; 8 bases align to TRBD1. The CDR3 spans 16 residues. V dropped 3 bases and J dropped 0; count of bases not matched to a gene: 1. Germline-derived CDR1 and CDR2 are SNHLY and FYNNEI. Here the CDR3 DNA reads TGTGCCAGCAGTGACAGGGGGCTCTCTGGGGCCAACGTCCTGACTTTC. This translates into CASSDRGLSGANVLTF.

This clone has more than one count but fewer than ten. As DNA, the CDR3 is TGTGCCAGTAGTCGTAGTTTTAGCAATCAGCCCCAGCATTTT. This gives the protein CASSRSFSNQPQHF. The V and J genes are TRBV19 and TRBJ1-5, with D unclear. The germline V and J ends were trimmed by 5 bases and 0 bases, with 8 bases remaining between them. Looked up from germline, CDR1 is LNHDA and CDR2 is SQIVND (reference sequence). There are 14 residues in the CDR3. Supplemented by reference TRBV19 and TRBJ1-5, the full variable domain reads DGGITQSPKYLFRKEGQNVTLSCEQNLNHDAMYWYRQDPGQGLRLIYYSQIVNDFQKGDIAEGYSVSREKKESFPLTVTSAQKNPTAFYLCASSRSFSNQPQHFGDGTRLSIL.

V is TRBV4-1 and J is TRBJ2-7; no reliable D call. CDR3 size: 18 residues. CDR1 MGHRA and CDR2 YSYEKL come from the germline V gene. V lost 0 bases, J lost 1 base, and 19 bases lay in between. The CDR3 DNA reads TGCGCCAGCAGCCAAGAGCCCCACCGAGAGCTTTTATCCTACGAGCAGTACTTC. This encodes CASSQEPHRELLSYEQYF.

The rearrangement uses TRBV18 and TRBJ1-5; D might be TRBD1 (6 bases). The CDR3 is made up of 14 amino acids. Between the trimmed V and J ends, which lost 3 bases and 3 bases, there was a span of 9 bases. The germline V gene has CDR1 KGHSH and CDR2 LQKENI. The CDR3 sequence is CASSPTGLNQPQHF. For the CDR3, the DNA is TGTGCCAGCTCACCGACAGGACTCAATCAGCCCCAGCATTTT.

The rearrangement joins TRBV10-1 to TRBJ2-3, with TRBD2 identical over 9 bases. Germline values: CDR1 WNHNN, CDR2 SYGVQD (reference sequence). CDR3 length: 15 residues. Trimming removed 3 bases from V and 1 base from J; junction bases left unmatched: 2. Here the CDR3 DNA reads TGCGCCAGCAGTGATCAGCGGGAGGGCACAGATACGCAGTATTTT. Protein product: CASSDQREGTDTQYF.

The table lists this clone with a few counts. The chain is built from TRBV2 and TRBJ2-3, with TRBD1 matching 8 bases. The V gene end was trimmed by 6 bases and the J gene end by 4 bases; junction bases not matched to a gene: 15. Germline CDR1 and CDR2: SNHLY and FYNNEI. The CDR3 contains 17 residues. Here the CDR3 reads CASSEPRGQAGPDTQYF. The CDR3 DNA reads TGTGCCAGCAGCGAACCGCGGGGACAGGCTGGCCCAGATACGCAGTATTTT. Full variable domain (missing parts from reference TRBV2 and TRBJ2-3): EPEVTQTPSHQVTQMGQEVILRCVPISNHLYFYWYRQILGQKVEFLVSFYNNEISEKSEIFDDQFSVERPDGSNFTLKIRSTKLEDSAMYFCASSEPRGQAGPDTQYFGPGTRLTVL.

Only a few counts were recorded for this clone. This rearrangement joins TRBV15 to TRBJ1-5; D is unclear. CDR1 LNHNV and CDR2 YYDKDF come from the germline V gene (reference sequence). The ends were cut back, 5 bases at V and 4 bases at J, with 12 bases in the middle. The CDR3 covers 14 residues. CDR3 nucleotide sequence: TGTGCCACCAGCGCCCGGACTAAAAATCAGCCCCAGCATTTT. Encoded protein: CATSARTKNQPQHF.

The chain carries TRBV7-2 and TRBJ2-7, with a weak D call TRBD2 (6 bases). V was cut by 4 bases and J by 3 bases, with 16 bases left in between. CDR1 and CDR2 from the germline V gene are SGHTA and FQGNSA. This CDR3 has 15 residues. The CDR3 DNA reads as TGTGCCAGCAGCTCGGGCCGCGGAGGGAACTACGAGCAGTACTTC. This encodes CASSSGRGGNYEQYF.

V gene TRBV2 combines with J gene TRBJ1-1, with 8 bases fitting TRBD1. The V segment lost 2 bases and the J segment 5 bases; nucleotides outside the gene matches: 7. Germline lookup yields CDR1 SNHLY and CDR2 FYNNEI. The CDR3 length is 15 residues. CDR3 nucleotides: TGTGCCAGCAGTGAACTCGGGACAGGCCTTACTGAAGCTTTCTTT. Protein sequence: CASSELGTGLTEAFF.

This clone occurred a few times. The chain combines TRBV2 with TRBJ2-3, with 8 bases aligning to TRBD2. The CDR3 is 14 amino acids. V was clipped by 6 bases and J by 3 bases; unmatched bases: 5. The V gene's germline CDR1 is SNHLY and CDR2 FYNNEI. DNA of the CDR3: TGTGCCAGCAGAGAGGCTAGCGGGACAGATACGCAGTATTTT. This sequence encodes CASREASGTDTQYF.

In this sample, this clone turned up once. The genes are TRBV28 and TRBJ2-7, with D tentatively TRBD1 (5 bases). Deletions cut 4 bases from V and 0 bases from J, with 16 bases between. Germline CDR1 and CDR2: MDHEN and SYDVKM. The CDR3 totals 16 residues. The CDR3 DNA reads TGTGCCAGCAGTTCACCCCGGACACGGCTCTCCTACGAGCAGTACTTC. Encoded protein: CASSSPRTRLSYEQYF.

The V gene is TRBV30, the J gene TRBJ1-6; D call uncertain. CDR3 length equals 15 residues. CDR1 and CDR2 from the germline V gene are GTSNPN and SVGIG (reference sequence). V gave up 0 bases and J gave up 7 bases, with 13 bases separating them. CDR3 sequence (DNA): TGTGCCTGGAGTGTACTAGGGTCGCCCAATTCACCCCTCCACTTT. This sequence encodes CAWSVLGSPNSPLHF.

The chain has TRBV5-1 and TRBJ2-3, with a tentative D call TRBD1 (5 bases). Germline V CDR1 and CDR2: SGHRS, YFSETQ. This CDR3 is built from 15 residues. V gave up 0 bases and J gave up 1 base, with 9 bases separating them. CDR3 bases: TGCGCCAGCAGCTTGGATGCAGGGCGCACAGATACGCAGTATTTT. Residues: CASSLDAGRTDTQYF.

This rearrangement joins TRBV6-5 to TRBJ2-7; D is possibly TRBD1 (6 bases). Germline values: CDR1 MNHEY, CDR2 SVGAGI. The CDR3 runs 13 residues. Trimming pared 7 bases from V and 0 bases from J, leaving 10 bases between. As DNA, the CDR3 is TGTGCCAGCAAAGGACAGCTCTCCTACGAGCAGTACTTC. Translation: CASKGQLSYEQYF.